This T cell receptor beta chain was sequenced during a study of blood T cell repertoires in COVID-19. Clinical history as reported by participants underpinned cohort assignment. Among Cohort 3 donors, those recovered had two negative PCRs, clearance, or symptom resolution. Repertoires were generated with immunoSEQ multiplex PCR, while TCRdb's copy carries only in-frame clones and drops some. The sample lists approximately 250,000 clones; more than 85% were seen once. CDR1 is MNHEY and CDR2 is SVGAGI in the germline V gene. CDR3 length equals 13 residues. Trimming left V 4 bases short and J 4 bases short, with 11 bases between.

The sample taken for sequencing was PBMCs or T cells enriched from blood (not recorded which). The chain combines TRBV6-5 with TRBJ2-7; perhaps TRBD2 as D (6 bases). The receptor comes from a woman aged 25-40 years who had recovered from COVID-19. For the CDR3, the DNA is TGTGCCAGCAGTTCAGGGACTTCGTACGAGCAGTACTTC. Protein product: CASSSGTSYEQYF.